This T cell receptor (beta chain) appears in the sequencing data of a study of control samples from healthy donors and cancer patients. Using immunoSEQ multiplex PCR, the repertoire was profiled, and TCRdb retains in-frame clones only, with some absent. This table has 60,000 to 100,000 clones, about 89% appearing once. Sequencing input: blood. The sequence was collected from a man aged 45-60 years in good health.

CDR3 residues: CASSLSVGDQPQHF. CDR3 DNA: TGTGCCAGCAGTTTATCGGTGGGGGACCAGCCCCAGCATTTT. This chain uses TRBV27 with TRBJ1-5, with D possibly TRBD1 on 5 matching bases. CDR3 length: 14 amino acids. Germline V gives CDR1 MNHEY, CDR2 SMNVEV (reference sequence). V was pared by 0 bases and J by 7 bases, with 10 bases between.